One T cell receptor beta chain is described in this entry. Its antigen is as yet unknown. Just one base apart from a much larger clone, this may be a read error. Template material for TCR beta VDJ and CDR3 profiling consisted of genomic DNA. TCRdb re-called the reads with MiXCR, one entry per CDR3 protein. In the table there are roughly 150,000 distinct CDR3 sequences, more than 45% of which are singletons. This specimen belongs to a study of CD8+CD57+ T cells in acquired aplastic anemia. Across the whole study: Sorted CD4+ and CD8+ cell DNA averaged approximately 3 ug. The study, taken as a whole, reports: Controls did not differ significantly from patients in CD8+ Simpson's diversity.

Patients picked for sequencing had shown CD8+CD57+ cell expansion detected by flow cytometry. Germline CDR1 is DFQATT and CDR2 is SNEGSKA (reference sequence). This CDR3 contains 14 residues. With V trimmed by 2 bases and J by 7 bases, 9 bases remained unmatched. The sample comprised sorted CD4+, CD8+, or CD8+CD57+ T cells (not recorded which) from PBMCs. The chain uses TRBV20-1 and TRBJ2-7, with 9 bases that match TRBD1. The sequence derives from a human donor with aplastic anemia. CDR3 coding DNA: TGCAGTGCTAGACCCGGGACAGGGACCAATGAGCAGTACTTC. It encodes CSARPGTGTNEQYF.